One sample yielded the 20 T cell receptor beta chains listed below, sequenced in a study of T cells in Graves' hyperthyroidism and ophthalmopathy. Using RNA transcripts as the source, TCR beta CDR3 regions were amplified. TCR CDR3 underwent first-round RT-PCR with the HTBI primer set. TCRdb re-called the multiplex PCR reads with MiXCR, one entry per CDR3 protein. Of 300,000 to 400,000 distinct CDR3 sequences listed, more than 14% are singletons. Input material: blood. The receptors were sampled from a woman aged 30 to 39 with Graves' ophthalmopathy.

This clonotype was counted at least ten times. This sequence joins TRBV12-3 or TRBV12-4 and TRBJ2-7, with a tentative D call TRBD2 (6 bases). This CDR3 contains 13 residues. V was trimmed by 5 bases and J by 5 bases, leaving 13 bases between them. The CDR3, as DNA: TGTGCCAGCAGTCGGGGGTGGGGGAACGAGCAGTACTTC. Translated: CASSRGWGNEQYF.

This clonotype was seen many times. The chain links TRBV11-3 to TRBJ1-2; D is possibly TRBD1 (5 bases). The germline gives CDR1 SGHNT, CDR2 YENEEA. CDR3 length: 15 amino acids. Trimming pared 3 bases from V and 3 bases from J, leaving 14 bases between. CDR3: CASSFGTDPYYGYTF. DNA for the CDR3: TGTGCCAGCAGCTTTGGGACCGATCCTTACTATGGCTACACCTTC.

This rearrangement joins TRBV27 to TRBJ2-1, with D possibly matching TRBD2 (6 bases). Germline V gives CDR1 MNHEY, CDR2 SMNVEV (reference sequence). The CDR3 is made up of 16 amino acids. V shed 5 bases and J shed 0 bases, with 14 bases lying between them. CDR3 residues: CASSPIGGSSYNEQFF. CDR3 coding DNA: TGTGCCAGCAGTCCCATCGGGGGAAGCTCCTACAATGAGCAGTTCTTC.

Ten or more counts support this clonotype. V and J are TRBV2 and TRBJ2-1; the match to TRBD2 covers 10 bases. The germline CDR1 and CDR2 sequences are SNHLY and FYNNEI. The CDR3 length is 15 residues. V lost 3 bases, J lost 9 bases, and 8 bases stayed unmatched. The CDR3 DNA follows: TGTGCCAGCAGTGATACCAGCGGGGGGGCTACTGAGCAGTTCTTC. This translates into CASSDTSGGATEQFF.

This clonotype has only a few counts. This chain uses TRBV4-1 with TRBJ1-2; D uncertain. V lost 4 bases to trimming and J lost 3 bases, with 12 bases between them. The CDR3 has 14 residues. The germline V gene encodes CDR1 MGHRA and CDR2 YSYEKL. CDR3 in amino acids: CASSPESLHYGYTF. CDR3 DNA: TGCGCCAGCAGCCCGGAGAGTTTACACTATGGCTACACCTTC.

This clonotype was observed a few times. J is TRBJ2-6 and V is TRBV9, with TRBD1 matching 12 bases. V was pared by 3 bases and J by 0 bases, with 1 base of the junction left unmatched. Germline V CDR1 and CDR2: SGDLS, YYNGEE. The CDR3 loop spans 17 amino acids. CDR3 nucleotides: TGTGCCAGCAGCGGGGACAGGGGGCCCTCTGGGGCCAACGTCCTGACTTTC. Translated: CASSGDRGPSGANVLTF.

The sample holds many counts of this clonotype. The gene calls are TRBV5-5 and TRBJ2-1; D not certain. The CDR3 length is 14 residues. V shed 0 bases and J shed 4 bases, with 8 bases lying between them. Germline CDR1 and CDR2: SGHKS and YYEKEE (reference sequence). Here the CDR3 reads CASSLETRYNEQFF. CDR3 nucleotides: TGTGCCAGCAGCTTGGAAACCAGGTACAATGAGCAGTTCTTC. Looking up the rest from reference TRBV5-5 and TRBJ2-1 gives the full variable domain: DAGVTQSPTHLIKTRGQQVTLRCSPISGHKSVSWYQQVLGQGPQFIFQYYEKEERGRGNFPDRFSARQFPNYSSELNVNALLLGDSALYLCASSLETRYNEQFFGPGTRLTVL.

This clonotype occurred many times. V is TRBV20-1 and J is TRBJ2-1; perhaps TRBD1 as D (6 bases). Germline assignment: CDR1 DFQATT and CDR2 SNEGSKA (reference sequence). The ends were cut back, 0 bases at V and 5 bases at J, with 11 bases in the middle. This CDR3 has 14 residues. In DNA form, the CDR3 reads TGCAGTGCTAGAGACCTCGGACAGAACAATGAGCAGTTCTTC. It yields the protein CSARDLGQNNEQFF.

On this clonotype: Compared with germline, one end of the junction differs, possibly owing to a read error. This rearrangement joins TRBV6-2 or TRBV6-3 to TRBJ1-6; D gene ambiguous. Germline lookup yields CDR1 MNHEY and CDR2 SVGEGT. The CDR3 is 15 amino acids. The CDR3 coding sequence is TGTGCCAGCAGTTACTCAAGTCCCCAGAATTCACCCCCCCACTTT. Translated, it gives CASSYSSPQNSPPHF.

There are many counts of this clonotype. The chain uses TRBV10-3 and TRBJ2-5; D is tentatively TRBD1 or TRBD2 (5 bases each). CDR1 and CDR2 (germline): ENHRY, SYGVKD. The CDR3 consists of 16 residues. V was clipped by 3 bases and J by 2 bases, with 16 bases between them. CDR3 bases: TGTGCCATCAGTGAAATACGGGGCAGCACTCAAGAGACCCAGTACTTC. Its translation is CAISEIRGSTQETQYF.

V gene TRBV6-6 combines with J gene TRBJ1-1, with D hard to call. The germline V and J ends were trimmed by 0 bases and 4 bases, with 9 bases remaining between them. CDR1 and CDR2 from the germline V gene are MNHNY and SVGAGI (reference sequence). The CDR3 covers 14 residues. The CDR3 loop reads CASSYSQATTEAFF. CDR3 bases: TGTGCCAGCAGTTACTCCCAGGCGACCACTGAAGCTTTCTTT.

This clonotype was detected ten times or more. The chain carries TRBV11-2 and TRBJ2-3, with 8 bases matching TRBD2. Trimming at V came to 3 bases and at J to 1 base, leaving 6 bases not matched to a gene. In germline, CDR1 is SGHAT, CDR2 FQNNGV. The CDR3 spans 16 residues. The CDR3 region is CASSLVSGGRTDTQYF. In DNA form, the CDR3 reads TGTGCCAGCAGCTTGGTGAGCGGGGGCCGCACAGATACGCAGTATTTT.

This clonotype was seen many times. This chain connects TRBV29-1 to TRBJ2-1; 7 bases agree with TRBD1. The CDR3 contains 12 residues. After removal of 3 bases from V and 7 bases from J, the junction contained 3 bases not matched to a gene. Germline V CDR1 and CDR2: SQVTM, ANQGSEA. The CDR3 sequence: CSVDLTGNEQFF. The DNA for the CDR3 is TGCAGCGTTGACCTGACAGGGAATGAGCAGTTCTTC.

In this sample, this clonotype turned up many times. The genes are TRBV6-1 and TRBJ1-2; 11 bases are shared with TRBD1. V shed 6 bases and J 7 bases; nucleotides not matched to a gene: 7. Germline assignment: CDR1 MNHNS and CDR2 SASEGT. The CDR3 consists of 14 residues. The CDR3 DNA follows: TGTGCCAGCAGAAACTCCGGGACAGGGGGTGGCTACACCTTC. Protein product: CASRNSGTGGGYTF.

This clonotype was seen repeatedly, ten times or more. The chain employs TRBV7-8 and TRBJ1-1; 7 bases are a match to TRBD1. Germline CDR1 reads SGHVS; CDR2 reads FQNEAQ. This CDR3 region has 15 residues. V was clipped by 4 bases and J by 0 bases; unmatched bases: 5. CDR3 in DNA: TGTGCCAGCAGCTCAGGGGGGAACATGAACACTGAAGCTTTCTTT. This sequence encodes CASSSGGNMNTEAFF.

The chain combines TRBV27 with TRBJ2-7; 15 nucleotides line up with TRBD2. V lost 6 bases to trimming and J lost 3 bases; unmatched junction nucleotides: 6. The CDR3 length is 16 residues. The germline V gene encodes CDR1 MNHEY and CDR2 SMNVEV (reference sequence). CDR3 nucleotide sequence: TGTGCCAGCAGCCCGGGACTAGCGGGAGGTCGCTACGAGCAGTACTTC. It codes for CASSPGLAGGRYEQYF.

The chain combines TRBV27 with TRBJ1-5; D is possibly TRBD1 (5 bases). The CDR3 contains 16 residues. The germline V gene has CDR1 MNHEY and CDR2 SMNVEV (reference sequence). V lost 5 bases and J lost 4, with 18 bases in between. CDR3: CASSPQGQGLNQPQHF. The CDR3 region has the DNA TGTGCCAGCAGTCCACAAGGGCAGGGTCTGAATCAGCCCCAGCATTTT.

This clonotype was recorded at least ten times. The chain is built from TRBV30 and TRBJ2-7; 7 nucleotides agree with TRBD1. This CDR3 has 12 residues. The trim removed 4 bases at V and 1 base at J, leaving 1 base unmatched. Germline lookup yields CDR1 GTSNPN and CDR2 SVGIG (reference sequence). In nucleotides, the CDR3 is TGTGCCTGGAAACAGGGGTCCTACGAGCAGTACTTC. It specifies CAWKQGSYEQYF. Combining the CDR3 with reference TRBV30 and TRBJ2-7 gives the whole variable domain SQTIHQWPATLVQPVGSPLSLECTVEGTSNPNLYWYRQAAGRGLQLLFYSVGIGQISSEVPQNLSASRPQDRQFILSSKKLLLSDSGFYLCAWKQGSYEQYFGPGTRLTVT.

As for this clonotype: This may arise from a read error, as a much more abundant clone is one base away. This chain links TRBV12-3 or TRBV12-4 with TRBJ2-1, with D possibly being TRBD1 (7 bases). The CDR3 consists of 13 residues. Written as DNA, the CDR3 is TGTGCCGGCAGGGCGGGACAGTACAATGAGCAGTTCTTC. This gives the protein CAGRAGQYNEQFF.

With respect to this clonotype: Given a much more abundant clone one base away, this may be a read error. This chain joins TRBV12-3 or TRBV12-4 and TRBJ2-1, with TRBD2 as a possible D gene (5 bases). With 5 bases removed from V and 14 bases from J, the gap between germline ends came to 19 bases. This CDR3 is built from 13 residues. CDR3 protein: CASSLGLIDGKFF. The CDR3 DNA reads TGTGCCAGCAGTCTAGGCCTGATCGACGGGAAGTTCTTC.